One T cell receptor (beta chain) is described in this entry. Trimming took off 4 bases at V and 5 bases at J, with 15 bases between the two ends. This CDR3 comprises 15 residues. Germline CDR1 LNHDA, CDR2 SQIVND (reference sequence). Healthy bone marrow donors made up the donors. The sample originates from a study of cytomegalovirus exposure and HLA in healthy donors. This PCR relied on a set of 60 Vbeta primers and 13 Jbeta primers. Profiling relied on immunoSEQ multiplex PCR, and the TCRdb table lists in-frame clones only, not all of them. The profile shows about 160,000 clones, approximately 75% of them singletons.

The chain carries TRBV19 and TRBJ2-1; weak D call: TRBD1 (5 bases). The origin of this receptor is a man between 45 and 60 years old in good health and CMV-seropositive. The specimen was PBMCs. In DNA form, the CDR3 reads TGTGCCAGTAGTACTTGGACACGCTTGGACAATGAGCAGTTCTTC. It encodes CASSTWTRLDNEQFF.